This T cell receptor (beta chain) originates from a study of beta chain features in type 1 diabetes. General observations from the study: Within each of all four CD4+ subsets, Type 1 diabetes patients had TCRB CDR3s that were moderately but significantly shorter. Using cDNA template may skew counts toward highly expressing activated cells.

This clone was detected many times. Its antigen is unknown. CD45RO/CCR7/CD25/CD127/CD95/CD27 sorting isolated CD4+ naive, central memory, regulatory and stem cell-like memory cells. The entirety of the isolated RNA underwent reverse transcription, so expressed TCRB transcripts were sequenced. Approximately 4 million reads was the average for naive, central memory and regulatory T cell samples. TCRdb keeps only in-frame clones here, not all; method: immunoSEQ multiplex PCR. The sample yields fewer than 400,000 clones, around 9% seen once. Specimen: central memory CD4+ T cells from blood. This receptor was identified in a man aged 25-45 years with type 1 diabetes.

As DNA, the CDR3 is TGTGCCACCAGCAGAGGGGAAGCCACAGATACGCAGTATTTT. The encoded protein is CATSRGEATDTQYF. The rearrangement links TRBV15 to TRBJ2-3; D gene uncertain. Germline V lookup: CDR1 LNHNV, CDR2 YYDKDF (reference sequence). The CDR3 length is 14 residues. Trimming removed 1 base from V and 2 bases from J, with 7 bases in between. Variable domain in full (rest from reference TRBV15 and TRBJ2-3): DAMVIQNPRYQVTQFGKPVTLSCSQTLNHNVMYWYQQKSSQAPKLLFHYYDKDFNNEADTPDNFQSRRPNTSFCFLDIRSPGLGDTAMYLCATSRGEATDTQYFGPGTRLTVL.